A selection of T cell receptor beta chains follows, all from one sample in a study of blood T cells in healthy people across ages. TCRdb independently ran MiXCR on the 5' RACE reads; one entry per CDR3 protein. The repertoire holds fewer than 2,000,000 distinct CDR3 sequences, with 30% to 40% as singletons. The specimen sequenced was blood. The source of these receptors is a human donor in good health. CDR3s include the opening cysteine and the closing phenylalanine or tryptophan. D genes are given only for firm matches. Only some rows state a clone size, as once, few, many or a class for expanded clones.

abundance: .
d_gene: .
v_gene: TRBV7-3
j_gene: TRBJ2-1
CDR3nt: TGTGCCAGCGCGACCAACGGGGGATTATTAGAGTACAATGAGCAGTTCTTC
CDR3aa: CASATNGGLLEYNEQFF

abundance: few
d_gene: .
v_gene: TRBV24-1
j_gene: TRBJ2-1
CDR3nt: TGTGCCACCAGTGATTTATCAGGGGCCGTTGGCAATGAGCAGTTCTTC
CDR3aa: CATSDLSGAVGNEQFF

abundance: .
d_gene: .
v_gene: TRBV29-1
j_gene: TRBJ1-2
CDR3nt: TGCAGCGTTTATACCTCATGGGGTAGGGCGAACTATGGCTACACCTTC
CDR3aa: CSVYTSWGRANYGYTF

abundance: few
d_gene: TRBD2
v_gene: TRBV6-2/TRBV6-3
j_gene: TRBJ2-1
CDR3nt: TGTGCCAGCACCCTAGGACTAGCGCAAAATGAGCAGTTCTTC
CDR3aa: CASTLGLAQNEQFF

abundance: few
d_gene: TRBD2
v_gene: TRBV4-3
j_gene: TRBJ2-3
CDR3nt: TGCGCCAGCAGCCAAGAACTAGCGGAATGGATCGACACAGATACGCAGTATTTT
CDR3aa: CASSQELAEWIDTDTQYF

abundance: once
d_gene: TRBD2
v_gene: TRBV7-9
j_gene: TRBJ2-3
CDR3nt: TGTGCCAGCAGTCGCAGCGGGGGGCAAGATACGCAGTATTTT
CDR3aa: CASSRSGGQDTQYF

abundance: few
d_gene: .
v_gene: TRBV7-2
j_gene: TRBJ1-2
CDR3nt: TGTGCCAGCAGCTTAAATGCGAGAGACTATGGCTACACCTTC
CDR3aa: CASSLNARDYGYTF

abundance: few
d_gene: .
v_gene: TRBV12-3/TRBV12-4
j_gene: TRBJ1-1
CDR3nt: TGTGCCAGCAGTTTAGCTCAGGGGTTCTCTGAAGCTTTCTTT
CDR3aa: CASSLAQGFSEAFF

abundance: many
d_gene: TRBD2
v_gene: TRBV11-1
j_gene: TRBJ2-1
CDR3nt: TGTGCCAGCAGCCCCCTAGCGGGGGGGCTTAATGAGCAGTTCTTC
CDR3aa: CASSPLAGGLNEQFF

abundance: .
d_gene: .
v_gene: TRBV5-1
j_gene: TRBJ2-1
CDR3nt: TGCGCCAGCAACAACAGGTACAATGAGCAGTTCTTC
CDR3aa: CASNNRYNEQFF

abundance: many
d_gene: TRBD1
v_gene: TRBV6-5
j_gene: TRBJ1-2
CDR3nt: TGTGCCAGCAGCGGACTACAGGGGAACTATGGCTACACCTTC
CDR3aa: CASSGLQGNYGYTF

abundance: .
d_gene: .
v_gene: TRBV2
j_gene: TRBJ2-7
CDR3nt: TGTGCCAGCAGCGAAGGCCAGAGTCTCTCCTACGAGCAGTACTTC
CDR3aa: CASSEGQSLSYEQYF

abundance: few
d_gene: TRBD1
v_gene: TRBV4-1
j_gene: TRBJ2-5
CDR3nt: TGCGCCAGCAGCCAAGATGGACAGGGGTTGGGGGAGACCCAGTACTTC
CDR3aa: CASSQDGQGLGETQYF

abundance: .
d_gene: TRBD1
v_gene: TRBV2
j_gene: TRBJ1-2
CDR3nt: TGTGCCAGCAACCCGGGACAGGGAAGGGGAAACTATGGCTACACCTTC
CDR3aa: CASNPGQGRGNYGYTF

abundance: .
d_gene: .
v_gene: TRBV6-5
j_gene: TRBJ1-2
CDR3nt: TGTGCCAGCCTTACGGGGGGGGCTGGCTACACCTTC
CDR3aa: CASLTGGAGYTF

abundance: .
d_gene: .
v_gene: TRBV5-1
j_gene: TRBJ1-6
CDR3nt: TGCGCCAGCAGCTTGGCGGGGCAGGCGTCACCCCTCCACTTT
CDR3aa: CASSLAGQASPLHF

abundance: few
d_gene: .
v_gene: TRBV29-1
j_gene: TRBJ1-5
CDR3nt: TGCAGCGTGACGCAGGGCAATCAGCCCCAGCATTTT
CDR3aa: CSVTQGNQPQHF

abundance: .
d_gene: .
v_gene: TRBV7-2
j_gene: TRBJ1-1
CDR3nt: TGTGCCAGCAGCTTAGACAGGTGGAACACTGAAGCTTTCTTT
CDR3aa: CASSLDRWNTEAFF

abundance: few
d_gene: TRBD2
v_gene: TRBV11-1
j_gene: TRBJ2-1
CDR3nt: TGTGCCAGCAGCTCCTTAGGTAGCGGGGGGTTTGATGAGCAGTTCTTC
CDR3aa: CASSSLGSGGFDEQFF

abundance: .
d_gene: .
v_gene: TRBV28
j_gene: TRBJ2-6
CDR3nt: TGTGCCAGCAGTTTAGGGGGGCGCATCTCTGGGGCCAACGTCCTGACTTTC
CDR3aa: CASSLGGRISGANVLTF

abundance: many
d_gene: TRBD2
v_gene: TRBV28
j_gene: TRBJ2-4
CDR3nt: TGTGCCAGCAGCAGGAGCGGGGAGGACATTCAGTACTTC
CDR3aa: CASSRSGEDIQYF

abundance: .
d_gene: .
v_gene: TRBV7-2
j_gene: TRBJ2-7
CDR3nt: TGTGCCAGCAGCTCCCGACAGGTTCCATACGAGCAGTACTTC
CDR3aa: CASSSRQVPYEQYF

abundance: .
d_gene: TRBD2
v_gene: TRBV20-1
j_gene: TRBJ2-5
CDR3nt: TGCAGTGCTAGGAGGCAGGGAGGGCAAGAGACCCAGTACTTC
CDR3aa: CSARRQGGQETQYF

abundance: .
d_gene: .
v_gene: TRBV4-1
j_gene: TRBJ1-2
CDR3nt: TGCGCCAGCAGCCCCAACCGTTTTAGTAACTATGGCTACACCTTC
CDR3aa: CASSPNRFSNYGYTF

abundance: .
d_gene: .
v_gene: TRBV6-2/TRBV6-3
j_gene: TRBJ2-7
CDR3nt: TGTGCCAGCAGAATAGGGATCGCCTACGAGCAGTACTTC
CDR3aa: CASRIGIAYEQYF

abundance: .
d_gene: .
v_gene: TRBV4-1
j_gene: TRBJ2-7
CDR3nt: TGCGCCAGCAGCCAGGGGCTCGCCTTCGAGCAGTACTTC
CDR3aa: CASSQGLAFEQYF

abundance: .
d_gene: .
v_gene: TRBV9
j_gene: TRBJ1-1
CDR3nt: TGTGCCAGCAGCGTAGACATGGACACTCCTGAAGCTTTCTTT
CDR3aa: CASSVDMDTPEAFF

abundance: .
d_gene: .
v_gene: TRBV5-5
j_gene: TRBJ1-4
CDR3nt: TGTGCCAGCAGCTTGATGGGGGATGAAAAACTGTTTTTT
CDR3aa: CASSLMGDEKLFF

abundance: few
d_gene: .
v_gene: TRBV20-1
j_gene: TRBJ2-5
CDR3nt: TGCAGTGCTACACGAAGCGGCCTTACAGAGACCCAGTACTTC
CDR3aa: CSATRSGLTETQYF

abundance: .
d_gene: TRBD1
v_gene: TRBV20-1
j_gene: TRBJ1-2
CDR3nt: TGCAGTCTAACAGGGACAGCAGACTATGGCTACACCTTC
CDR3aa: CSLTGTADYGYTF

abundance: few
d_gene: .
v_gene: TRBV24-1
j_gene: TRBJ2-5
CDR3nt: TGTGCCACCAGGGACAGAGATAGGGGAGGGACCCAGTACTTC
CDR3aa: CATRDRDRGGTQYF

abundance: .
d_gene: .
v_gene: TRBV7-9
j_gene: TRBJ1-1
CDR3nt: TGTGCCAGCAGCCCTGTGACATACAGGGCCGCTTTCTTT
CDR3aa: CASSPVTYRAAFF

abundance: .
d_gene: .
v_gene: TRBV12-3/TRBV12-4
j_gene: TRBJ2-3
CDR3nt: TGTGCCAGCAGTTTAGGGGGAGATACGCGGTATTTT
CDR3aa: CASSLGGDTRYF

abundance: .
d_gene: .
v_gene: TRBV10-3
j_gene: TRBJ1-1
CDR3nt: TGTGCCATCAGTGAGCAGGGACTGGGGAACACTGAAGCTTTCTTT
CDR3aa: CAISEQGLGNTEAFF

abundance: .
d_gene: TRBD2
v_gene: TRBV7-6
j_gene: TRBJ2-7
CDR3nt: TGTGCCAGCAGCGCTTTAGCGGGGGGGCGTCCCTACGAGCAGTACTTC
CDR3aa: CASSALAGGRPYEQYF

abundance: .
d_gene: .
v_gene: TRBV4-3
j_gene: TRBJ1-2
CDR3nt: TGCGCCAGCAGCCAAGATGTGACACCGACCTATGGCTACACCTTC
CDR3aa: CASSQDVTPTYGYTF

abundance: .
d_gene: .
v_gene: TRBV7-2
j_gene: TRBJ1-5
CDR3nt: TGTGCCAGCAGCAAGGAACCGAGACAGCCCCAGCATTTT
CDR3aa: CASSKEPRQPQHF

abundance: few
d_gene: .
v_gene: TRBV5-1
j_gene: TRBJ2-2
CDR3nt: TGCGCCAGTAAACGGGACACACGCACCGGGGAGCTGTTTTTT
CDR3aa: CASKRDTRTGELFF

abundance: .
d_gene: .
v_gene: TRBV6-5
j_gene: TRBJ1-1
CDR3nt: TGTGCCAGCAGTGACACAAGGAACACTGAAGCTTTCTTT
CDR3aa: CASSDTRNTEAFF

abundance: few
d_gene: .
v_gene: TRBV5-6
j_gene: TRBJ2-7
CDR3nt: TGTGCCAGCAGCCAAGGGGGGGTGGGTGGCTACGAGCAGTACTTC
CDR3aa: CASSQGGVGGYEQYF

abundance: few
d_gene: TRBD1
v_gene: TRBV20-1
j_gene: TRBJ1-4
CDR3nt: TGCAGTGCCCCAGGACAGGGGAGTGATGAAAAACTGTTTTTT
CDR3aa: CSAPGQGSDEKLFF

abundance: once
d_gene: .
v_gene: TRBV5-6
j_gene: TRBJ2-7
CDR3nt: TGTGCCAGCAGCCTAAACGCAGGGAGGACCTACGAGCAGTACTTC
CDR3aa: CASSLNAGRTYEQYF

abundance: .
d_gene: .
v_gene: TRBV7-3
j_gene: TRBJ2-7
CDR3nt: TGTGCCAGCAGCCCCGACGGGGGATACGAGCAGTACTTC
CDR3aa: CASSPDGGYEQYF

abundance: once
d_gene: .
v_gene: TRBV4-3
j_gene: TRBJ1-4
CDR3nt: TGCGCCAGCAGCCCAAGGGACAAGCATGAAAAACTGTTTTTT
CDR3aa: CASSPRDKHEKLFF

abundance: .
d_gene: .
v_gene: TRBV2
j_gene: TRBJ2-7
CDR3nt: TGTGCCAGCAAAGTTGCGGACAGCCACTCCTACGAGCAGTACTTC
CDR3aa: CASKVADSHSYEQYF

abundance: .
d_gene: .
v_gene: TRBV29-1
j_gene: TRBJ2-1
CDR3nt: TGCAGCGTTGATGGGATCTCCTACAATGAGCAGTTCTTC
CDR3aa: CSVDGISYNEQFF

abundance: few
d_gene: .
v_gene: TRBV12-3/TRBV12-4
j_gene: TRBJ1-5
CDR3nt: TGTGCCAGCAGGGTTTCCGGCAACAATCGGCCCCAGCATTTT
CDR3aa: CASRVSGNNRPQHF

abundance: .
d_gene: .
v_gene: TRBV9
j_gene: TRBJ1-2
CDR3nt: TGTGCCAGCAGCGCGACCCATAGGTGGGGCTACACCTTC
CDR3aa: CASSATHRWGYTF

abundance: few
d_gene: TRBD2
v_gene: TRBV29-1
j_gene: TRBJ2-1
CDR3nt: TGCAGCGTTGAGGTTAAGAAGCGGGGATACGCCTACAATGAGCAGTTCTTC
CDR3aa: CSVEVKKRGYAYNEQFF

abundance: .
d_gene: .
v_gene: TRBV6-2/TRBV6-3
j_gene: TRBJ2-7
CDR3nt: TGTGCCAGCAGTTACTCTCTGGACATCTACGAGCAGTACTTC
CDR3aa: CASSYSLDIYEQYF

abundance: .
d_gene: .
v_gene: TRBV6-6
j_gene: TRBJ1-5
CDR3nt: TGTGCCAGCAGTTACAGGGAGGTTCAGCCCCAGCATTTT
CDR3aa: CASSYREVQPQHF

abundance: .
d_gene: .
v_gene: TRBV7-2
j_gene: TRBJ2-1
CDR3nt: TGTGCCAGCAGCTTCTTCAACAATGAGCAGTTCTTC
CDR3aa: CASSFFNNEQFF

abundance: few
d_gene: .
v_gene: TRBV9
j_gene: TRBJ2-3
CDR3nt: TGTGCCAGCAGCGTTCGAGAGATGCATACGCAGTATTTT
CDR3aa: CASSVREMHTQYF

abundance: few
d_gene: .
v_gene: TRBV10-3
j_gene: TRBJ2-7
CDR3nt: TGTGCCATCAGTGAAGGGGAGGTCCAGTACTTC
CDR3aa: CAISEGEVQYF

abundance: few
d_gene: .
v_gene: TRBV10-3
j_gene: TRBJ1-2
CDR3nt: TGTGCCATCAGGGTCAGTGATGAGAGGGGTTACACCTTC
CDR3aa: CAIRVSDERGYTF

abundance: .
d_gene: TRBD2
v_gene: TRBV7-9
j_gene: TRBJ2-1
CDR3nt: TGTGCCAGCAGCTTATATCGGGGGGGCCGTTTGAATGAGCAGTTCTTC
CDR3aa: CASSLYRGGRLNEQFF

abundance: .
d_gene: TRBD2
v_gene: TRBV4-2
j_gene: TRBJ2-5
CDR3nt: TGTGCCAGCAGCCAAGGAGCGACTAGCGGGGGGAGCGGAGGAGAGACCCAGTACTTC
CDR3aa: CASSQGATSGGSGGETQYF

abundance: .
d_gene: .
v_gene: TRBV29-1
j_gene: TRBJ1-3
CDR3nt: TGCAGCGCAAGCCAGGGATCTGGAAACACCATATATTTT
CDR3aa: CSASQGSGNTIYF

abundance: few
d_gene: .
v_gene: TRBV29-1
j_gene: TRBJ1-1
CDR3nt: TGCAGCGTTGAAGCCAGGTTATCGAACACTGAAGCTTTCTTT
CDR3aa: CSVEARLSNTEAFF